These 30 T cell receptor beta chains share one sample of origin, sequenced in a study of blood T cell repertoires in COVID-19. Generated by immunoSEQ multiplex PCR, the TCRdb table keeps only in-frame clones and is missing some. This sample carries about 120,000 clones, roughly 69% of them seen once, and the ten largest clones take under 2.5%. The specimen was peripheral blood. These receptors were obtained from a woman in her sixties or seventies with acute or convalescent COVID-19.

V and J are TRBV2 and TRBJ2-2; D is undetermined. From germline, CDR1 is SNHLY and CDR2 FYNNEI. V was cut by 6 bases and J by 5 bases, with 13 bases left in between. The CDR3 contains 14 residues. Here the CDR3 DNA reads TGTGCCAGCAGACCCCTCGTTACAACCGGGGAGCTGTTTTTT. The encoded protein is CASRPLVTTGELFF. The full variable domain, rest sourced from reference TRBV2 and TRBJ2-2, is EPEVTQTPSHQVTQMGQEVILRCVPISNHLYFYWYRQILGQKVEFLVSFYNNEISEKSEIFDDQFSVERPDGSNFTLKIRSTKLEDSAMYFCASRPLVTTGELFFGEGSRLTVL.

This chain joins TRBV18 and TRBJ2-3, with 7 bases matching TRBD2. CDR3 size: 15 residues. With V trimmed by 6 bases and J by 2 bases, 8 bases remained unmatched. In germline, CDR1 is KGHSH, CDR2 LQKENI. CDR3 in amino acids: CASSLGLGFTDTQYF. The CDR3 bases are TGTGCCAGCTCCCTCGGACTAGGTTTCACAGATACGCAGTATTTT.

This chain uses TRBV18 with TRBJ1-5; D is uncertain. V lost 3 bases and J lost 5, with 8 bases in between. Germline V gene sequence: CDR1 KGHSH, CDR2 LQKENI. This CDR3 is 13 amino acids long. The CDR3 DNA reads TGTGCCAGCTCACCGGGAGGATATCAGCCCCAGCATTTT. As protein: CASSPGGYQPQHF.

This rearrangement joins TRBV5-1 to TRBJ1-4, with 8 nucleotides matching TRBD1. The CDR3 totals 14 residues. Germline CDR1 reads SGHRS; CDR2 reads YFSETQ. Unmatched junction bases numbered 4, after V lost 2 bases and J lost 7 bases. CDR3 in amino acids: CASSFGQGREKLFF. The CDR3 DNA is TGCGCCAGCAGCTTCGGACAGGGCCGTGAAAAACTGTTTTTT.

The J gene is TRBJ1-2, the V gene TRBV7-6; perhaps TRBD1 as D (5 bases). V was cut by 3 bases and J by 7 bases, with 9 bases left in between. Germline-derived CDR1 and CDR2 are SGHVS and FNYEAQ. The CDR3 covers 12 residues. CDR3 in amino acids: CASSFWGGGYTF. For the CDR3, the DNA is TGTGCCAGCAGCTTTTGGGGGGGTGGCTACACCTTC.

The sample holds one count of this clone. This sample also contains other DNA sequences that code for the same CDR3. The V and J genes are TRBV7-2 and TRBJ2-7; D is unresolved. Germline V lookup: CDR1 SGHTA, CDR2 FQGNSA. The CDR3 sequence is 12 residues long. V was cut by 4 bases and J by 3 bases, with 7 bases left in between. In nucleotides, the CDR3 is TGTGCCAGCAGCTCCCCCGGCTACGAGCAGTACTTC. Translating gives CASSSPGYEQYF.

This clone has only one observation. The rearrangement links TRBV2 to TRBJ2-5, with TRBD2 identical over 12 bases. V lost 6 bases and J lost 5; bases outside the gene matches: 7. Germline-derived CDR1 and CDR2 are SNHLY and FYNNEI. The CDR3 is 15 amino acids. In nucleotides, the CDR3 is TGTGCCAGCAGCGGACTAGCGGGGAGAGGGGAGACCCAGTACTTC. Its protein is CASSGLAGRGETQYF.

This chain connects TRBV10-3 to TRBJ2-7; tentative D call: TRBD2 (5 bases). The V gene's germline CDR1 is ENHRY and CDR2 SYGVKD. The CDR3 runs to 14 residues. V lost 0 bases to trimming and J lost 9 bases, with 15 bases between them. CDR3 in amino acids: CAISESSREFGQYF. CDR3 DNA: TGTGCCATCAGTGAGTCGTCACGGGAATTCGGGCAGTACTTC.

This clone was seen only once. The rearrangement uses TRBV5-1 and TRBJ1-3; 8 nucleotides agree with TRBD1. This CDR3 has 13 residues. Unmatched junction bases numbered 4, after V lost 3 bases and J lost 8 bases. Germline V CDR1 and CDR2: SGHRS, YFSETQ. CDR3 amino acids: CASSSIQGDTIYF. For the CDR3, the DNA is TGCGCCAGCAGCTCCATACAGGGGGACACCATATATTTT.

This rearrangement joins TRBV1 to TRBJ2-7; the D call in the table, TRBD1, was not verified against the DNA. TRBV1 is termed a pseudogene. The CDR3 contains 13 residues. CDR3 residues: CTSSRQGHHEQYF. CDR3 nucleotides: TGCACCAGCAGCCGACAGGGCCACCACGAGCAGTACTTC.

This chain uses TRBV5-1 with TRBJ2-1; 10 bases are shared with TRBD1. Germline CDR1 reads SGHRS; CDR2 reads YFSETQ. The CDR3 is made up of 16 amino acids. With 3 bases clipped from V and 6 bases from J, the junction kept 9 bases outside the gene matches. Here the CDR3 reads CASSWRQGALGNEQFF. The CDR3 region has the DNA TGCGCCAGCAGCTGGAGACAGGGGGCGCTAGGCAATGAGCAGTTCTTC.

This clone was seen a few times. The genes are TRBV10-2 and TRBJ1-1, with a tentative D call TRBD1 (5 bases). Trimming shortened V by 2 bases and J by 0 bases, and 7 bases separated the two germline ends. CDR3 length equals 14 residues. From germline, CDR1 is WSHSY and CDR2 SAAADI. CDR3 bases: TGCGCCAGCAGTGAGAGGACAATGAACACTGAAGCTTTCTTT. Amino acids: CASSERTMNTEAFF.

This rearrangement joins TRBV6-2 or TRBV6-3 to TRBJ2-1; 9 bases match TRBD1. V lost 4 bases and J lost 5; bases outside the gene matches: 3. Germline loops: CDR1 MNHEY, CDR2 SVGEGT. This CDR3 is built from 14 residues. The CDR3 coding sequence is TGTGCCAGCAGTTCCGGACAGGGGAACAATGAGCAGTTCTTC. Encoded protein: CASSSGQGNNEQFF.

The chain is built from TRBV7-9 and TRBJ2-5; the D is unclear. This CDR3 contains 13 residues. Germline V CDR1 and CDR2: SEHNR, FQNEAQ (reference sequence). V lost 3 bases, J lost 5 bases, and 10 bases lay in between. DNA of the CDR3: TGTGCCAGCAGCTTGACAATCCCGGAGACCCAGTACTTC. Amino acid sequence: CASSLTIPETQYF.

This clone has ten or more counts. This sequence joins TRBV5-8 and TRBJ2-1; D is undetermined. This CDR3 region has 11 residues. V lost 4 bases and J 7 bases, leaving 6 bases between the germline ends. Per the germline V gene, CDR1 is SGHTS and CDR2 is YDEGEE. The CDR3 DNA reads TGTGCCAGCAGCAACTTAAATGAGCAGTTCTTC. It is translated as CASSNLNEQFF. Full variable domain (missing parts from reference TRBV5-8 and TRBJ2-1): EAGVTQSPTHLIKTRGQQATLRCSPISGHTSVYWYQQALGLGLQFLLWYDEGEERNRGNFPPRFSGRQFPNYSSELNVNALELEDSALYLCASSNLNEQFFGPGTRLTVL.

The J gene is TRBJ2-1, the V gene TRBV4-1, with D possibly being TRBD2 (6 bases). The ends were cut back, 3 bases at V and 0 bases at J, with 6 bases in the middle. From germline, CDR1 is MGHRA and CDR2 YSYEKL. The CDR3 has 14 residues. The CDR3 spells CASSHGGSYNEQFF. The CDR3 DNA reads TGCGCCAGCAGCCACGGGGGCTCCTACAATGAGCAGTTCTTC.

This chain joins TRBV6-1 and TRBJ2-7; D remains ambiguous. Germline CDR1 and CDR2: MNHNS and SASEGT. The CDR3 runs 12 residues. The germline V and J ends were trimmed by 6 bases and 7 bases, with 13 bases remaining between them. This chain's CDR3 is CASSSPASEQYF. CDR3 coding DNA: TGTGCCAGCAGCTCCCCTGCGTCGGAGCAGTACTTC.

This clone showed up many times. The genes are TRBV24-1 and TRBJ2-1; a weak D match, TRBD1 (6 bases). CDR3 length equals 16 residues. Per the germline V gene, CDR1 is KGHDR and CDR2 is SFDVKD. Trimming left V 5 bases short and J 10 bases short, with 23 bases between. The CDR3 DNA reads as TGTGCCACCAGTGCCCTCCAAGGAAGGGGGTTGGGGGAGCAGTTCTTC. Translation: CATSALQGRGLGEQFF.

J is TRBJ2-7 and V is TRBV5-5; D possibly corresponds to TRBD1 (6 bases). The CDR3 consists of 16 residues. V lost 4 bases, J lost 1 base, and 18 bases lay in between. Germline loops: CDR1 SGHKS, CDR2 YYEKEE (reference sequence). The DNA for the CDR3 is TGTGCCAGCAGCCGTCACAGGGAAGGTACTTCCTACGAGCAGTACTTC. As protein: CASSRHREGTSYEQYF.

This clone has just a few counts. The rearrangement links TRBV10-1 to TRBJ1-2; unclear D gene. This CDR3 is built from 13 residues. The germline V gene encodes CDR1 WNHNN and CDR2 SYGVQD (reference sequence). V was pared by 6 bases and J by 0 bases, with 8 bases between. The CDR3 nucleotides read TGCGCCAGCAGCGCGGGATCTAACTATGGCTACACCTTC. This encodes CASSAGSNYGYTF.

This clone showed up just a few times. CDR3 region: CASTSLSGINQPQHF. In DNA form, the CDR3 reads TGTGCCAGCACCTCTCTGTCCGGGATCAATCAGCCCCAGCATTTT. V gene TRBV28 combines with J gene TRBJ1-5; D is unclear. Trimming pared 7 bases from V and 3 bases from J, leaving 16 bases between. Germline V gene lookup returns CDR1 MDHEN and CDR2 SYDVKM. The CDR3 consists of 15 residues.

This clone appeared a few times. The V gene is TRBV5-8, the J gene TRBJ2-4; 8 bases match TRBD2. The CDR3 has 15 residues. The germline gives CDR1 SGHTS, CDR2 YDEGEE. The V segment lost 4 bases and the J segment 7 bases; nucleotides outside the gene matches: 10. The CDR3 loop reads CASSPSGGARNIQYF. The CDR3 region has the DNA TGTGCCAGCAGCCCCTCGGGGGGGGCGAGGAACATTCAGTACTTC. Combining the CDR3 with reference TRBV5-8 and TRBJ2-4 gives the whole variable domain EAGVTQSPTHLIKTRGQQATLRCSPISGHTSVYWYQQALGLGLQFLLWYDEGEERNRGNFPPRFSGRQFPNYSSELNVNALELEDSALYLCASSPSGGARNIQYFGAGTRLSVL.

V usage is TRBV5-1 and J usage is TRBJ2-3, with a tentative D call TRBD1 (6 bases). CDR3 size: 14 residues. The V gene's germline CDR1 is SGHRS and CDR2 YFSETQ. V lost 2 bases and J lost 0, with 7 bases in between. The CDR3 loop reads CASSFQGSTDTQYF. The CDR3 DNA sequence: TGCGCCAGCAGCTTCCAGGGGAGCACAGATACGCAGTATTTT.

The rearrangement uses TRBV6-5 and TRBJ1-6, with TRBD1 identical over 7 bases. J was trimmed by 5 bases and V by 2 bases; bases with no gene match: 6. Germline loops: CDR1 MNHEY, CDR2 SVGAGI. The CDR3 loop spans 16 amino acids. The CDR3 region is CASSYTTGTDNSPLHF. CDR3 sequence (DNA): TGTGCCAGCAGTTACACAACCGGGACAGATAATTCACCCCTCCACTTT.

This clone was counted ten times or more. This chain joins TRBV6-5 and TRBJ1-3; D may be TRBD1 (6 bases). The V and J ends lost 4 bases and 3 bases respectively, with 13 bases between them. This CDR3 has 15 residues. Germline V CDR1 and CDR2: MNHEY, SVGAGI. The CDR3 DNA is TGTGCCAGCAGTTCTAACAGGGTCGTTGGAAACACCATATATTTT. This sequence encodes CASSSNRVVGNTIYF.

This chain links TRBV19 with TRBJ1-2; D gene ambiguous. Trimming pared 3 bases from V and 3 bases from J, leaving 14 bases between. Germline CDR1 reads LNHDA; CDR2 reads SQIVND (reference sequence). This CDR3 is built from 15 residues. The CDR3 DNA follows: TGTGCCAGTAGTATTAATCTTCGGGAATACTATGGCTACACCTTC. This gives the protein CASSINLREYYGYTF. The complete variable domain, with remaining parts taken from reference TRBV19 and TRBJ1-2, reads DGGITQSPKYLFRKEGQNVTLSCEQNLNHDAMYWYRQDPGQGLRLIYYSQIVNDFQKGDIAEGYSVSREKKESFPLTVTSAQKNPTAFYLCASSINLREYYGYTFGSGTRLTVV.

The V and J genes are TRBV11-2 and TRBJ2-3, with D hard to call. V shed 1 base and J shed 0 bases, with 2 bases lying between them. CDR1 and CDR2 (germline): SGHAT, FQNNGV. The CDR3 is 13 amino acids. CDR3 sequence reads: CASSLVSTDTQYF. The CDR3 DNA follows: TGTGCCAGCAGCTTAGTAAGCACAGATACGCAGTATTTT.

Remarks on this clone: The junction departs from germline at one end; a sequencing error may be responsible. V is TRBV6-1 and J is TRBJ2-7; D remains unclear. CDR3 length: 10 amino acids. The germline CDR1 and CDR2 sequences are MNHNS and SASEGT. CDR3 sequence (DNA): TGTGCCAGCAGTGAACAGAGACTCCACTTC. Translating it yields CASSEQRLHF.

This clone was seen only a few times. The rearrangement links TRBV12-3 or TRBV12-4 to TRBJ2-3, with TRBD2 matching over 7 bases. The J segment lost 4 bases and the V segment lost 8 bases, leaving 3 bases of the junction unmatched. The CDR3 is made up of 12 amino acids. DNA for the CDR3: TGTGCCAGCGGTGGGGGGGCAGATACGCAGTATTTT. It translates to CASGGGADTQYF.

This chain connects TRBV29-1 to TRBJ1-4; 10 bases align to TRBD1. Germline V lookup: CDR1 SQVTM, CDR2 ANQGSEA. The length of the CDR3 is 18 residues. The ends lost 3 bases at V and 1 base at J; junction bases unmatched: 11. The CDR3 region is CSVDPNGQGGGTNEKLFF. In DNA form, the CDR3 reads TGCAGCGTTGACCCTAACGGACAGGGGGGGGGAACTAATGAAAAACTGTTTTTT.